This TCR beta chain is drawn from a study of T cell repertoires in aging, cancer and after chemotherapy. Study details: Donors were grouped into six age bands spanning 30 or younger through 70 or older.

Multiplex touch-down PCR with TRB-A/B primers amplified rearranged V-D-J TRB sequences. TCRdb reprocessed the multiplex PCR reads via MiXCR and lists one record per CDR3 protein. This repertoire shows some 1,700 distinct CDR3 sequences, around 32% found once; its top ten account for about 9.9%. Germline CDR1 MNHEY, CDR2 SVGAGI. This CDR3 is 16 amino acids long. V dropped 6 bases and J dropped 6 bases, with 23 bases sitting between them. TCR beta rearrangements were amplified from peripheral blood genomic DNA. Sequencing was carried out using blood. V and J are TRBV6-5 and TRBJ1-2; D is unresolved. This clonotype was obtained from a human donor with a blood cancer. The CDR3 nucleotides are TGTGCCAGCAGCGTCTCTTTCTCTTGGGGAGAGGATGGCTACACCTTC. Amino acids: CASSVSFSWGEDGYTF.